Following are 18 T cell receptor beta chains from one sample sequenced in a study of metastatic and nonmetastatic thyroid tumors. Thyroid surgery was performed in patients who had received no treatment beforehand. TCRdb used MiXCR to call clones anew from the PCR reads. The sample holds roughly 15,000 clones, 9.5% to 15% seen once. Sequencing input: blood. Receptor source: a female donor with papillary thyroid cancer or a benign thyroid nodule (not recorded which). Some clones in this sample may be carry-over from other donors' samples.

This clone was seen ten or more times. The chain employs TRBV4-2 and TRBJ1-4; 7 bases are shared with TRBD1. Trimming removed 1 base from V and 8 bases from J; junction bases left unmatched: 4. In germline, CDR1 is LGHNA, CDR2 YNFKEQ. The CDR3 has 14 amino acids. The CDR3 spells CASSQGGDSEKLFF. CDR3 DNA: TGTGCCAGCAGCCAAGGAGGGGACAGCGAAAAACTGTTTTTT.

This clone occurred a few times. This sequence may be a read error, since a much larger clone differs from it by one base. This sequence joins TRBV6-1 and TRBJ2-3; a possible D gene is TRBD2 (7 bases). From germline, CDR1 is MNHNS and CDR2 SASEGT. The CDR3 runs 14 residues. CDR3 sequence: CASRGTREVDTQYF. CDR3 coding DNA: TGTGCAAGCAGGGGTACCCGGGAGGTAGATACGCAGTATTTT.

This clone is judged medium-sized. The V gene is TRBV2, the J gene TRBJ2-7, with 7 bases aligning to TRBD2. CDR1 is SNHLY and CDR2 is FYNNEI in the germline V gene. This CDR3 has 15 residues. Losses at the gene ends were 8 bases for V and 5 bases for J; bases not matched to a gene: 15. CDR3 DNA sequence: TGTGCCAGCGCCCTCGAGGAAACGGGAGGCGACGAGCAGTACTTC. It encodes CASALEETGGDEQYF.

At least ten counts were recorded for this clone. The genes are TRBV5-1 and TRBJ2-5; weak D call: TRBD1 (6 bases). CDR1 is SGHRS and CDR2 is YFSETQ in the germline V gene. Trimming took off 4 bases at V and 1 base at J, with 11 bases between the two ends. The CDR3 is made up of 14 amino acids. CDR3 sequence reads: CASSQDRSQETQYF. CDR3 in DNA: TGCGCCAGCAGCCAAGACAGGTCCCAAGAGACCCAGTACTTC.

This clone was seen repeatedly, ten times or more. The chain recombines TRBV5-1 with TRBJ1-6, with TRBD1 matching over 7 bases. Per the germline V gene, CDR1 is SGHRS and CDR2 is YFSETQ. Trimming at V came to 4 bases and at J to 8 bases, leaving 6 bases not matched to a gene. CDR3 length: 14 amino acids. The CDR3 bases are TGCGCCAGCAGCCGCGGGACAGAGTATTCACCCCTCCACTTT. Translation: CASSRGTEYSPLHF.

This clone has at least ten counts. The rearrangement uses TRBV2 and TRBJ2-1; 9 positions agree with TRBD2. V shed 0 bases, J shed 6 bases, and the junction held 3 bases outside the gene matches. CDR1 is SNHLY and CDR2 is FYNNEI in the germline V gene. The CDR3 consists of 15 residues. The CDR3 DNA reads TGTGCCAGCAGTGAAGCTAGCGGGAGTATCAATGAGCAGTTCTTC. It is translated as CASSEASGSINEQFF.

By sample share, this clone is medium-sized. J is TRBJ2-2 and V is TRBV6-1; TRBD1 is a possible D gene (6 bases). Trimming took 7 bases from V and 3 from J, leaving 12 bases between them. Germline values: CDR1 MNHNS, CDR2 SASEGT. CDR3 length: 14 amino acids. Written as DNA, the CDR3 is TGTGCCAGCAATCAGGGGCCCGACACCGGGGAGCTGTTTTTT. It codes for CASNQGPDTGELFF.

In this sample, this clone turned up many times. This chain uses TRBV27 with TRBJ1-1, with TRBD1 matching over 9 bases. The CDR3 is 15 amino acids. V gave up 5 bases and J gave up 1 base; unmatched junction bases: 5. Germline CDR1 and CDR2: MNHEY and SMNVEV (reference sequence). The CDR3 region has the DNA TGTGCCAGCAGTCTAAAGGGACAGGGGAACACTGAAGCTTTCTTT. This codes for CASSLKGQGNTEAFF.

At least ten counts were recorded for this clone. As DNA, the CDR3 is TGTGCCAGCAGTGATGGAGGTGGGACAGGGGGCTCAAATACGCAGTATTTT. It specifies CASSDGGGTGGSNTQYF. The chain has TRBV2 and TRBJ2-3, with 12 bases lining up with TRBD1. Losses at the gene ends were 3 bases for V and 7 bases for J; bases not matched to a gene: 11. The CDR3 contains 17 residues. The germline V gene encodes CDR1 SNHLY and CDR2 FYNNEI.

This clone was found once. The sample contains more than one DNA sequence encoding this CDR3. The chain joins TRBV20-1 to TRBJ1-5; 8 nucleotides align to TRBD1. Germline V gene data show CDR1 as DFQATT and CDR2 as SNEGSKA (reference sequence). The length of the CDR3 is 14 residues. V shed 1 base and J 4 bases; nucleotides not matched to a gene: 3. In nucleotides, the CDR3 is TGCAGTGCTAGAGCTGGGACAGGTAATCAGCCCCAGCATTTT. The encoded protein is CSARAGTGNQPQHF.

The V call is TRBV20-1, the J call TRBJ2-3; possible D gene TRBD2, 6 bases. Germline assignment: CDR1 DFQATT and CDR2 SNEGSKA (reference sequence). V lost 6 bases, J lost 6 bases, and 19 bases lay in between. The CDR3 sequence is 14 residues long. The CDR3 loop is CSARDRGGADTQYF. CDR3 DNA: TGCAGTGCCCGCGATCGAGGCGGGGCCGATACGCAGTATTTT.

This clone is deemed medium-sized. This chain uses TRBV2 with TRBJ1-2; 9 bases are a match to TRBD1. The CDR3 covers 12 residues. The junction had 10 bases not matched to a gene; V was cut back by 8 bases and J by 12 bases. Germline-derived CDR1 and CDR2 are SNHLY and FYNNEI. Here the CDR3 reads CASRDRVFVDTF. CDR3 coding DNA: TGTGCCAGCCGGGACAGGGTTTTCGTGGACACCTTC.

This clone was counted ten times or more. The rearrangement uses TRBV3-1 and TRBJ2-7; 7 bases line up with TRBD1. With V trimmed by 4 bases and J by 6 bases, 6 bases remained unmatched. CDR1 and CDR2 from the germline V gene are LGHDT and YNNKEL (reference sequence). The CDR3 is 13 amino acids. The CDR3 nucleotides are TGTGCCAGCAGCCCGCGGACAGGCGGCGAGCAGTACTTC. This gives the protein CASSPRTGGEQYF.

At least ten counts were recorded for this clone. The genes are TRBV6-1 and TRBJ2-7; a possible D gene is TRBD1 (5 bases). V dropped 5 bases and J dropped 3 bases, with 20 bases sitting between them. The CDR3 spans 16 residues. Looked up from germline, CDR1 is MNHNS and CDR2 is SASEGT. In DNA form, the CDR3 reads TGTGCCAGCAGTTCCCGCAATAAAGGACAAGACTACGAGCAGTACTTC. This translates into CASSSRNKGQDYEQYF.

In this sample, this clone turned up many times. The chain recombines TRBV9 with TRBJ2-7; 7 nucleotides line up with TRBD1. V trimming: 3 bases; J trimming: 2 bases; junction bases outside the gene matches: 5. The CDR3 covers 14 residues. CDR1 and CDR2 from the germline V gene are SGDLS and YYNGEE. CDR3 sequence reads: CASSEGTEAYEQYF. The CDR3 DNA is TGTGCCAGCAGCGAGGGGACAGAAGCCTACGAGCAGTACTTC.

In its sample, this clone was seen many times. Written as DNA, the CDR3 is TGTGCCAGCAGCTTAATCGGATGGGACAGGGGCAGTTCACCCCTCCACTTT. Its translation is CASSLIGWDRGSSPLHF. The rearrangement joins TRBV7-9 to TRBJ1-6, with 10 bases that match TRBD1. The CDR3 sequence is 17 residues long. V lost 2 bases to trimming and J lost 9 bases; unmatched junction nucleotides: 10. Germline V lookup: CDR1 SEHNR, CDR2 FQNEAQ (reference sequence). Together with reference TRBV7-9 and TRBJ1-6, the CDR3 gives the full variable domain: DTGVSQNPRHKITKRGQNVTFRCDPISEHNRLYWYRQTLGQGPEFLTYFQNEAQLEKSRLLSDRFSAERPKGSFSTLEIQRTEQGDSAMYLCASSLIGWDRGSSPLHFGNGTRLTVT.

This clone rates as medium-sized (0.01 to 0.1%). The chain recombines TRBV7-8 with TRBJ1-1, with D uncertain. This CDR3 contains 13 residues. Germline assignment: CDR1 SGHVS and CDR2 FQNEAQ. With 1 base removed from V and 7 bases from J, the gap between germline ends came to 10 bases. The CDR3 region is CASSLGPTDEAFF. CDR3 coding DNA: TGTGCCAGCAGCTTAGGGCCCACTGATGAAGCTTTCTTT. The whole variable domain, filled in from reference TRBV7-8 and TRBJ1-1, reads GAGVSQSPRYKVAKRGQDVALRCDPISGHVSLFWYQQALGQGPEFLTYFQNEAQLDKSGLPSDRFFAERPEGSVSTLKIQRTQQEDSAVYLCASSLGPTDEAFFGQGTRLTVV.

This clone is classed as medium-sized. V gene TRBV10-1 combines with J gene TRBJ1-1; D possibly corresponds to TRBD1 (5 bases). CDR3 length: 14 amino acids. Germline values: CDR1 WNHNN, CDR2 SYGVQD (reference sequence). Trimming pared 3 bases from V and 1 base from J, leaving 9 bases between. The CDR3 loop reads CASSDGGANTEAFF. DNA for the CDR3: TGCGCCAGCAGTGATGGTGGGGCGAACACTGAAGCTTTCTTT.